The text below deals with one TCR beta chain. The data were taken from a study of shared T cell receptors in the human thymus. The data were produced by immunoSEQ multiplex PCR, yet TCRdb's version contains in-frame clones alone and is incomplete. Among hundreds of thousands of clones listed, 88% were seen once. Germline loops: CDR1 LNHDA, CDR2 SQIVND (reference sequence). The CDR3 is 17 residues long. V was clipped by 1 base and J by 2 bases; unmatched bases: 5. This sample was also put to use in a study of human thymus T cells. That report notes: Related work showed strongly overlapping thymic repertoires across unrelated individuals.

Sample: thymocytes. The J gene is TRBJ2-1, the V gene TRBV19, with 10 bases lining up with TRBD2. The TCR was taken from a boy in the first two years of life with a congenital heart defect. The CDR3 DNA reads TGTGCCAGTAGTATAGGTCGGCTAGCGGGAGCCTACAATGAGCAGTTCTTC. Encoded protein: CASSIGRLAGAYNEQFF.